A single sample gave rise to the 32 T cell receptor beta chains below, sequenced in a study of radiation and T cells in renal cell carcinoma. As to time point: blood 2 weeks post-SBRT. Noted treatment: 15 Gy SBRT to primary tumor, nephrectomy 4 weeks later. Only in-frame clones appear in the TCRdb table, and some are missing; sequencing was by immunoSEQ multiplex PCR. This table holds about 130,000 clones, around 90% found once. The material was blood, obtained from a patient whose treatment included radiotherapy and nephrectomy. The receptor source for this set is a woman in her 70s with renal cell carcinoma.

The chain links TRBV2 to TRBJ1-5; D is possibly TRBD1 (5 bases). CDR3 length: 15 residues. V was trimmed by 5 bases and J by 4 bases, leaving 15 bases between them. Germline CDR1 is SNHLY and CDR2 is FYNNEI. In DNA form, the CDR3 reads TGTGCCAGCAGTCTCGGGGGAACCCGGAATCAGCCCCAGCATTTT. It yields the protein CASSLGGTRNQPQHF. Drawing the rest from reference TRBV2 and TRBJ1-5, the complete variable domain is EPEVTQTPSHQVTQMGQEVILRCVPISNHLYFYWYRQILGQKVEFLVSFYNNEISEKSEIFDDQFSVERPDGSNFTLKIRSTKLEDSAMYFCASSLGGTRNQPQHFGDGTRLSIL.

The chain links TRBV30 to TRBJ2-3; D is possibly TRBD2 (6 bases). Between the trimmed V and J ends, which lost 5 bases and 8 bases, there was a span of 11 bases. The CDR3 is made up of 11 amino acids. CDR1 and CDR2 from the germline V gene are GTSNPN and SVGIG (reference sequence). The CDR3 DNA follows: TGTGCCTGGGGGGGGTGGTCTACGCAGTATTTT. Translating it yields CAWGGWSTQYF.

The gene calls are TRBV5-4 and TRBJ1-4, with D maybe TRBD1 (6 bases). The germline gives CDR1 SGHNT, CDR2 YYREEE (reference sequence). The CDR3 spans 15 residues. Trimming took off 2 bases at V and 3 bases at J, with 11 bases between the two ends. The chain's CDR3 is CASSFPGHANEKLFF. CDR3 nucleotides: TGTGCCAGCAGCTTTCCGGGACATGCTAATGAAAAACTGTTTTTT.

V gene TRBV6-5 combines with J gene TRBJ1-1; unclear D gene. This CDR3 has 14 residues. Trimming removed 3 bases at V and 4 bases at J, with 12 bases between. Germline V gene lookup returns CDR1 MNHEY and CDR2 SVGAGI. The CDR3 bases are TGTGCCAGCAGTTATGAGTTTACGAGCACTGAAGCTTTCTTT. Translating gives CASSYEFTSTEAFF.

J is TRBJ1-5 and V is TRBV7-6; the D is unclear. V was clipped by 6 bases and J by 7 bases, with 16 bases between them. The CDR3 has 14 residues. Germline values: CDR1 SGHVS, CDR2 FNYEAQ. Written as DNA, the CDR3 is TGTGCCAGCAGTCTTTATACCACGGACCAGCCCCAGCATTTT. This sequence encodes CASSLYTTDQPQHF.

CDR3 sequence reads: CASSIDTANTEAFF. The CDR3 region has the DNA TGTGCCAGTAGTATCGACACGGCGAACACTGAAGCTTTCTTT. The chain carries TRBV19 and TRBJ1-1; D not resolved. This CDR3 spans 14 amino acids. The germline V gene has CDR1 LNHDA and CDR2 SQIVND (reference sequence). V was clipped by 3 bases and J by 1 base, with 9 bases between them.

The J gene is TRBJ1-4, the V gene TRBV4-3; D call uncertain. Looked up from germline, CDR1 is LGHNA and CDR2 is YSLEER. CDR3 length equals 14 residues. The V and J ends lost 1 base and 8 bases respectively, with 11 bases between them. The CDR3 nucleotides read TGCGCCAGCAGCCAAGCGGGGAGCGGAGAAAAACTGTTTTTT. It translates to CASSQAGSGEKLFF.

The chain uses TRBV10-3 and TRBJ2-3; D gene ambiguous. Trimming took 3 bases from V and 2 from J, leaving 18 bases between them. CDR1 ENHRY and CDR2 SYGVKD come from the germline V gene. There are 17 residues in the CDR3. The CDR3 spells CAISDGRQTEYTDTQYF. CDR3 DNA sequence: TGTGCCATCAGTGACGGACGTCAGACTGAGTACACAGATACGCAGTATTTT.

The chain links TRBV9 to TRBJ1-6; D is perhaps TRBD1 (6 bases). The germline CDR1 and CDR2 sequences are SGDLS and YYNGEE. The V end was cut by 0 bases, the J end by 7 bases, with 8 bases between. The length of the CDR3 is 14 residues. Here the CDR3 DNA reads TGTGCCAGCAGCGTAGCCAGGGGAAATTCACCCCTCCACTTT. Encoded protein: CASSVARGNSPLHF. The full variable domain, rest sourced from reference TRBV9 and TRBJ1-6, is DSGVTQTPKHLITATGQRVTLRCSPRSGDLSVYWYQQSLDQGLQFLIQYYNGEERAKGNILERFSAQQFPDLHSELNLSSLELGDSALYFCASSVARGNSPLHFGNGTRLTVT.

V usage is TRBV9 and J usage is TRBJ1-3; D ambiguous. The CDR3 has 12 residues. Germline V lookup: CDR1 SGDLS, CDR2 YYNGEE. Trimming cost V 4 bases and J 6 bases, with 8 bases left between them. CDR3 sequence: CASSPPTNTIYF. CDR3 bases: TGTGCCAGCAGCCCCCCGACAAACACCATATATTTT.

The chain carries TRBV6-5 and TRBJ2-7, with D possibly called TRBD1 or TRBD2 (5 bases each). The germline V gene encodes CDR1 MNHEY and CDR2 SVGAGI. This CDR3 has 14 amino acids. V lost 2 bases, J lost 2 bases, and 10 bases lay in between. CDR3: CASSYGRGPYEQYF. The CDR3 DNA follows: TGTGCCAGCAGTTACGGCCGGGGCCCCTACGAGCAGTACTTC.

V is TRBV27 and J is TRBJ2-7, with 10 nucleotides matching TRBD2. CDR3 length: 15 amino acids. From germline, CDR1 is MNHEY and CDR2 SMNVEV (reference sequence). V lost 5 bases to trimming and J lost 2 bases; unmatched junction nucleotides: 6. In DNA, the CDR3 is TGTGCCAGCAGTCCCCTAACTAGCGGGGCCTACGAGCAGTACTTC. Amino acids: CASSPLTSGAYEQYF.

The J gene is TRBJ1-1, the V gene TRBV7-2; no definite D call. Trimming shortened V by 5 bases and J by 13 bases, and 14 bases separated the two germline ends. Looked up from germline, CDR1 is SGHTA and CDR2 is FQGNSA. The CDR3 has 11 residues. CDR3 loop: CASSPRVEGFF. CDR3 nucleotides: TGTGCCAGCAGCCCCAGAGTGGAGGGTTTCTTT.

The chain carries TRBV9 and TRBJ1-3; D is perhaps TRBD1 (6 bases). The germline gives CDR1 SGDLS, CDR2 YYNGEE. Trimming cost V 3 bases and J 6 bases, with 16 bases left between them. The CDR3 totals 15 residues. The DNA for the CDR3 is TGTGCCAGCAGCGCGAGGGGGGAAGTAGAAAACACCATATATTTT. Translating gives CASSARGEVENTIYF. The whole variable domain, remainder taken from reference TRBV9 and TRBJ1-3, is DSGVTQTPKHLITATGQRVTLRCSPRSGDLSVYWYQQSLDQGLQFLIQYYNGEERAKGNILERFSAQQFPDLHSELNLSSLELGDSALYFCASSARGEVENTIYFGEGSWLTVV.

This chain connects TRBV29-1 to TRBJ2-1; possibly TRBD1 for D (5 bases). The CDR3 has 14 residues. Looked up from germline, CDR1 is SQVTM and CDR2 is ANQGSEA. The ends were cut back, 1 base at V and 3 bases at J, with 10 bases in the middle. CDR3 loop: CSVEAQGFYNEQFF. Here the CDR3 DNA reads TGCAGCGTTGAAGCCCAGGGATTCTACAATGAGCAGTTCTTC.

The chain joins TRBV7-9 to TRBJ2-1; 15 bases agree with TRBD2. CDR1 SEHNR and CDR2 FQNEAQ come from the germline V gene (reference sequence). V was clipped by 2 bases and J by 7 bases; unmatched bases: 3. This CDR3 comprises 16 residues. CDR3 DNA sequence: TGTGCCAGCAGCTTAATGGGACTAGCGGGGGGAAATGAGCAGTTCTTC. Amino acids: CASSLMGLAGGNEQFF. The full variable domain, rest sourced from reference TRBV7-9 and TRBJ2-1, is DTGVSQNPRHKITKRGQNVTFRCDPISEHNRLYWYRQTLGQGPEFLTYFQNEAQLEKSRLLSDRFSAERPKGSFSTLEIQRTEQGDSAMYLCASSLMGLAGGNEQFFGPGTRLTVL.

This sequence joins TRBV7-3 and TRBJ1-6; D is possibly TRBD1 (6 bases). The CDR3 is 15 residues long. CDR1 is SGHTA, CDR2 FQGTGA, per germline. V was cut by 5 bases and J by 6 bases, with 14 bases left in between. This CDR3 is CASSPRGGRNSPLHF. CDR3 sequence (DNA): TGTGCCAGCAGCCCAAGGGGGGGGCGTAATTCACCCCTCCACTTT.

V usage is TRBV10-3 and J usage is TRBJ2-7; D is ambiguous. Per germline, CDR1 ENHRY and CDR2 SYGVKD. The CDR3 sequence is 16 residues long. The V end was cut by 3 bases, the J end by 7 bases, with 22 bases between. In nucleotides, the CDR3 is TGTGCCATCAGTGAAAAACAATCCCCCCCCGTTGGGGAGCAGTACTTC. Protein product: CAISEKQSPPVGEQYF.

This clone occurred once. This chain connects TRBV6-1 to TRBJ2-7; D could derive from TRBD1 or TRBD2 (5 bases each). Germline V CDR1 and CDR2: MNHNS, SASEGT. The CDR3 length is 15 residues. The V gene lost 2 bases and the J gene lost 0 bases, with 11 bases spanning the gap. The CDR3, as DNA: TGTGCCAGCAGTGAATGGGACGTCAGCTCCTACGAGCAGTACTTC. Encoded protein: CASSEWDVSSYEQYF.

The chain combines TRBV28 with TRBJ1-2; the match to TRBD1 covers 7 bases. Trimming at V came to 2 bases and at J to 3 bases, leaving 6 bases not matched to a gene. The CDR3 runs 15 residues. CDR1 MDHEN and CDR2 SYDVKM come from the germline V gene. CDR3 sequence: CASSLNRGGDYGYTF. CDR3 DNA sequence: TGTGCCAGCAGTTTAAACAGGGGAGGCGACTATGGCTACACCTTC.

This chain links TRBV6-5 with TRBJ2-6; weak D call: TRBD2 (5 bases). CDR1 is MNHEY, CDR2 SVGAGI, per germline. V was shortened by 8 bases and J by 3 bases, with 11 bases between the two germline ends. CDR3 length equals 14 residues. CDR3 amino acids: CASGPGGGANVLTF. The DNA of the CDR3 is TGTGCCAGCGGGCCCGGAGGTGGGGCCAACGTCCTGACTTTC.

CDR3 amino acids: CASSRQGVGHEAFF. CDR3 nucleotides: TGTGCCAGCAGTAGACAGGGGGTGGGCCATGAAGCTTTCTTT. The V and J genes are TRBV2 and TRBJ1-1; 9 bases match TRBD1. V shed 5 bases, J shed 7 bases, and the junction held 8 bases outside the gene matches. The CDR3 length is 14 residues. CDR1 SNHLY and CDR2 FYNNEI come from the germline V gene.

The chain employs TRBV10-3 and TRBJ1-2, with D uncertain. Germline CDR1 reads ENHRY; CDR2 reads SYGVKD. CDR3 size: 16 residues. The V gene lost 4 bases and the J gene lost 0 bases, with 15 bases spanning the gap. CDR3 sequence: CAISGREARTNYGYTF. CDR3 in DNA: TGTGCCATCAGTGGGAGAGAGGCGCGGACTAACTATGGCTACACCTTC.

This chain joins TRBV19 and TRBJ1-2; D gene ambiguous. Per the germline V gene, CDR1 is LNHDA and CDR2 is SQIVND (reference sequence). The V end lost 6 bases, the J end lost 2 bases, and 7 bases lay between the germline ends. The CDR3 length is 12 residues. CDR3 bases: TGTGCCAGTAGCCAGGCCAACTATGGCTACACCTTC. Translation: CASSQANYGYTF.

This chain links TRBV5-4 with TRBJ1-1; 7 bases match TRBD1. Looked up from germline, CDR1 is SGHNT and CDR2 is YYREEE (reference sequence). The CDR3 has 14 amino acids. The V and J ends lost 6 bases and 0 bases, in that order; junction bases with no gene match: 5. The CDR3 DNA follows: TGTGCCAGCAACCCGGGACAGTTGAACACTGAAGCTTTCTTT. Its protein product is CASNPGQLNTEAFF. Supplemented by reference TRBV5-4 and TRBJ1-1, the full variable domain reads ETGVTQSPTHLIKTRGQQVTLRCSSQSGHNTVSWYQQALGQGPQFIFQYYREEENGRGNFPPRFSGLQFPNYSSELNVNALELDDSALYLCASNPGQLNTEAFFGQGTRLTVV.

This clone was seen more than once but under ten times. DNA of the CDR3: TGTGCCAGCAGTGATTGGGGAAACACTGAAGCTTTCTTT. Translation gives CASSDWGNTEAFF. The chain is built from TRBV6-1 and TRBJ1-1, with D unclear. CDR1 is MNHNS and CDR2 is SASEGT in the germline V gene. The CDR3 length is 13 residues. The V and J ends lost 3 bases and 2 bases respectively, with 7 bases between them.

The chain couples TRBV5-1 to TRBJ1-5; D ambiguous. V lost 4 bases and J 0 bases, leaving 11 bases between the germline ends. Looked up from germline, CDR1 is SGHRS and CDR2 is YFSETQ. The CDR3 consists of 15 residues. The CDR3 loop is CASSPNGVSNQPQHF. CDR3 nucleotide sequence: TGCGCCAGCAGCCCCAACGGGGTTAGCAATCAGCCCCAGCATTTT. The whole variable domain, filled in from reference TRBV5-1 and TRBJ1-5, reads KAGVTQTPRYLIKTRGQQVTLSCSPISGHRSVSWYQQTPGQGLQFLFEYFSETQRNKGNFPGRFSGRQFSNSRSEMNVSTLELGDSALYLCASSPNGVSNQPQHFGDGTRLSIL.

The chain is built from TRBV14 and TRBJ2-2; TRBD1 aligns across 10 bases. With 5 bases clipped from V and 7 bases from J, the junction kept 10 bases outside the gene matches. The CDR3 is 16 amino acids. CDR1 and CDR2 (germline): SGHDN, FVKESK. The CDR3 region has the DNA TGTGCCAGCAGCAAAAGACAGGGGGCTACGGTCGGGGAGCTGTTTTTT. Translated: CASSKRQGATVGELFF.

The chain recombines TRBV5-4 with TRBJ1-3; 9 bases match TRBD1. After removal of 2 bases from V and 3 bases from J, the junction contained 3 bases not matched to a gene. Germline V gives CDR1 SGHNT, CDR2 YYREEE (reference sequence). The CDR3 spans 15 residues. CDR3 DNA: TGTGCCAGCAGCTTAGGGACAGGGTTTGGAAACACCATATATTTT. As protein: CASSLGTGFGNTIYF.

The rearrangement links TRBV7-2 to TRBJ1-5; 7 nucleotides align to TRBD1. Germline V gene data show CDR1 as SGHTA and CDR2 as FQGNSA. Trimming took 0 bases from V and 6 from J; bases not matched to a gene: 5. This CDR3 has 15 amino acids. Here the CDR3 reads CASSLARGQGQPQHF. In DNA, the CDR3 is TGTGCCAGCAGCTTAGCGAGGGGGCAAGGTCAGCCCCAGCATTTT.

Comment on this clone: Other DNA sequences in this sample translate to the same CDR3. The chain combines TRBV19 with TRBJ1-5; D not certain. Germline V gene data show CDR1 as LNHDA and CDR2 as SQIVND (reference sequence). The CDR3 is 12 residues long. Trimming pared 3 bases from V and 4 bases from J, leaving 4 bases between. CDR3 residues: CASSIPNQPQHF. In DNA form, the CDR3 reads TGTGCCAGTAGTATCCCTAATCAGCCCCAGCATTTT. The variable domain in full, with the rest retrieved from reference TRBV19 and TRBJ1-5, is DGGITQSPKYLFRKEGQNVTLSCEQNLNHDAMYWYRQDPGQGLRLIYYSQIVNDFQKGDIAEGYSVSREKKESFPLTVTSAQKNPTAFYLCASSIPNQPQHFGDGTRLSIL.

This sequence joins TRBV4-3 and TRBJ1-2; D remains ambiguous. Per the germline V gene, CDR1 is LGHNA and CDR2 is YSLEER. V lost 0 bases and J 0 bases, leaving 5 bases between the germline ends. This CDR3 comprises 14 residues. The CDR3 sequence: CASSQDQANYGYTF. The CDR3 DNA sequence: TGCGCCAGCAGCCAAGATCAGGCTAACTATGGCTACACCTTC.